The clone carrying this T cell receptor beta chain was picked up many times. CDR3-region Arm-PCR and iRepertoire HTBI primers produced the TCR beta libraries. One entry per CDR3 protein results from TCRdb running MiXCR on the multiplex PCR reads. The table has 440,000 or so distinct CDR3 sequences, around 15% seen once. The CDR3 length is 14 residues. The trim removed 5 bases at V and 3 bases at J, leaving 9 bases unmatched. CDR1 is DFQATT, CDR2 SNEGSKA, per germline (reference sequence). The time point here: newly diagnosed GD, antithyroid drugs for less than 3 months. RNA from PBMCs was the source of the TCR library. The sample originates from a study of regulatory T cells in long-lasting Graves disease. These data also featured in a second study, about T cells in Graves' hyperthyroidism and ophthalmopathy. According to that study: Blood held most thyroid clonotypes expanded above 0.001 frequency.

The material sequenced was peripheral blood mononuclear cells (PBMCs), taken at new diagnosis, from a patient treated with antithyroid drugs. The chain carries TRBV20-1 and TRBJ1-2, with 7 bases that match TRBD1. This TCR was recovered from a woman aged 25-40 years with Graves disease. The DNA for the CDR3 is TGCAGTGCTCAAAGAAGACAGGGAGACTATGGCTACACCTTC. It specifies CSAQRRQGDYGYTF.